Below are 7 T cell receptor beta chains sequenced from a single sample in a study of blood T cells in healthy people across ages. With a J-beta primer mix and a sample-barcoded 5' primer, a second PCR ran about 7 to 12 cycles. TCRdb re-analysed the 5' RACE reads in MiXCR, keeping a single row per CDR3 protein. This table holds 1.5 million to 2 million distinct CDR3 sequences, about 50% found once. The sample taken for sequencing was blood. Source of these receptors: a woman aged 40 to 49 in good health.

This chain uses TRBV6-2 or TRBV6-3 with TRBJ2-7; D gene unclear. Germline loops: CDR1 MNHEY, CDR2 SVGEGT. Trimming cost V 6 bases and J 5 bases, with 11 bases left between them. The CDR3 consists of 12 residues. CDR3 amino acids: CASSPFGNEQYF. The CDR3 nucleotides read TGTGCCAGCAGCCCTTTTGGCAACGAGCAGTACTTC.

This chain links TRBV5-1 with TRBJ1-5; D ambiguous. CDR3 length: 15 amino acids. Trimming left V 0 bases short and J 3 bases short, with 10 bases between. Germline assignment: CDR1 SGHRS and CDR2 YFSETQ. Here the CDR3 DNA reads TGCGCCAGCAGCTTGGGCGGGGAACTCAATCAGCCCCAGCATTTT. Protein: CASSLGGELNQPQHF.

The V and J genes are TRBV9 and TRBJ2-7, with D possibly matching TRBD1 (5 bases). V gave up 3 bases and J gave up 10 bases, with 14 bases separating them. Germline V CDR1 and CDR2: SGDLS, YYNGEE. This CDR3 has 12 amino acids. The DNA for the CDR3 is TGTGCCAGCAGCGAGGGGTCAGCCCGACAGTACTTC. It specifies CASSEGSARQYF.

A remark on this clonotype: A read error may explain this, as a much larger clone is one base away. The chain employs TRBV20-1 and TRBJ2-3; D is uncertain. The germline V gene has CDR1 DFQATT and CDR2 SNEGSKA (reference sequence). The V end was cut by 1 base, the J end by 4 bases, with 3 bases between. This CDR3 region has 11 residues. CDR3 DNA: TGCAGTGCTAGAGCCGCAGATACGCAGTATTTT. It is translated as CSARAADTQYF.

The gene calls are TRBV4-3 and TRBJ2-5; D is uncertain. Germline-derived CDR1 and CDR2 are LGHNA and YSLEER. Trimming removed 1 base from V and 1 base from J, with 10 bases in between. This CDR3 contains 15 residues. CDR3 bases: TGCGCCAGCAGCCAAGTGTATCCCAGCCAAGAGACCCAGTACTTC. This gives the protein CASSQVYPSQETQYF.

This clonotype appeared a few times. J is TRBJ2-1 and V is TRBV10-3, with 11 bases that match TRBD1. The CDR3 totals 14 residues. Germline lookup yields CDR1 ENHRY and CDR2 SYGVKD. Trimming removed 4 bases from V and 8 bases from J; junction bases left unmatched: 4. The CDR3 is CAISVGDRGDEQFF. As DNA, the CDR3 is TGTGCCATCAGTGTGGGGGACAGGGGGGATGAGCAGTTCTTC.

CDR3 protein: CASSSSGEVADTQYF. As DNA, the CDR3 is TGTGCCAGCAGTTCTAGCGGGGAAGTAGCAGATACGCAGTATTTT. The V gene is TRBV28, the J gene TRBJ2-3; 9 bases fit TRBD2. Trimming at V came to 4 bases and at J to 4 bases, leaving 6 bases not matched to a gene. The CDR3 spans 15 residues. Germline-derived CDR1 and CDR2 are MDHEN and SYDVKM.